This T cell receptor (beta chain) was recovered during a study of cytotoxic CD8 clonotypes in ibrutinib-treated CLL. Whole-study context: Across the patients, some ten were relapsed/refractory, about 14 treatment-naive and fewer than 18 IGHV unmutated. Sample averages reached 250,000 or so productive templates and 94,082 productive rearrangements.

Here immunoSEQ multiplex PCR was the method, and the copy in TCRdb shows in-frame clones only, minus some. In the table there are 43,000 or so clones, over 50% of which are singletons. This clone was seen a single time. This CDR3 contains 17 residues. Germline CDR1 reads SNHLY; CDR2 reads FYNNEI. Trimming took 6 bases from V and 2 from J; bases not matched to a gene: 8. This specimen consisted of PBMCs, obtained after 24 months of ibrutinib treatment. The TCR originated in a human donor with chronic lymphocytic leukemia. This chain joins TRBV2 and TRBJ2-2; TRBD2 agrees at 11 bases. Here the CDR3 DNA reads TGTGCCAGCAGCCGATCGACTAGCGGGGTTAACACCGGGGAGCTGTTTTTT. Translated: CASSRSTSGVNTGELFF.